This T cell receptor beta chain was captured by sequencing in a study of T cells in Graves' hyperthyroidism and ophthalmopathy. Overall study: Blood was drawn when the patient was first diagnosed and still untreated.

Trimming shortened V by 3 bases and J by 4 bases, and 12 bases separated the two germline ends. The germline CDR1 and CDR2 sequences are MDHEN and SYDVKM. CDR3 length: 15 residues. This clonotype was recorded many times. From more than 9 ml of fresh peripheral blood, PBMCs were isolated. Using RNA transcripts as the source, TCR beta CDR3 regions were amplified. HTBI primers were used for first-round RT-PCR of the TCR CDR3. TCRdb itself ran the multiplex PCR reads through MiXCR, one entry per CDR3 protein. The sample lists approximately 710,000 distinct CDR3 sequences, roughly a sixth occurring once. This TCR derives from a man aged 45-60 years with Graves' hyperthyroidism. This chain joins TRBV28 and TRBJ1-4; tentatively, D is TRBD1 (6 bases). Sequenced material: blood. DNA of the CDR3: TGTGCCAGCAGTTTTCCGGGGGCCGGTAATGAAAAACTGTTTTTT. Translation: CASSFPGAGNEKLFF.